This T cell receptor (beta chain) was observed in a study of early T cells in non-severe SARS-CoV-2 infection. Study-wide background: Unsorted whole blood bulk RNA was sequenced, with unpaired chains. Study results and limitations: VDJdb matching skewed toward anti-spike CD8 responses, missing private and CD4 specificities.

Individual cDNA molecules were tagged with unique molecular identifiers, the study reported. Via MiXCR, TCRdb re-called the 5' RACE reads, giving one row per CDR3 protein. The sample shows some 70,000 distinct CDR3 sequences, 12% of them seen only once. From germline, CDR1 is MNHNY and CDR2 SVGAGI (reference sequence). The CDR3 sequence is 15 residues long. J gave up 6 bases and V 3 bases, and 6 bases lay outside the gene matches. With respect to this clonotype: The antigen remains undetermined.

This receptor was identified in an adult who was a healthcare worker with PCR-confirmed SARS-CoV-2 infection or an uninfected control (not recorded which). The sample taken for sequencing was whole blood. The chain recombines TRBV6-6 with TRBJ2-1; TRBD1 matches at 9 bases. The CDR3 DNA reads TGTGCCAGCAGTTATCGGGGACAGGGTGGCAATGAGCAGTTCTTC. It codes for CASSYRGQGGNEQFF.